These 14 T cell receptor beta chains share one sample of origin, sequenced in a study of blood T cell repertoires in COVID-19. The data were produced by immunoSEQ multiplex PCR, yet TCRdb's version contains in-frame clones alone and is incomplete. The sample lists about 220,000 clones, around 87% occurring once. The source material was PBMCs or T cells enriched from blood (not recorded which). Receptor source: a man aged 25-45 years who had been exposed to COVID-19.

The chain recombines TRBV19 with TRBJ1-5; D ambiguous. Between the trimmed V and J ends, which lost 9 bases and 0 bases, there was a span of 15 bases. CDR1 is LNHDA and CDR2 is SQIVND in the germline V gene (reference sequence). There are 15 residues in the CDR3. The CDR3 here is CASAAQQYSNQPQHF. For the CDR3, the DNA is TGTGCCAGCGCGGCGCAGCAATATAGCAATCAGCCCCAGCATTTT.

Only one count was recorded for this clone. The gene calls are TRBV10-1 and TRBJ2-7; D may be TRBD2 (6 bases). The CDR3 has 13 residues. Germline CDR1 and CDR2: WNHNN and SYGVQD (reference sequence). Trimming shortened V by 6 bases and J by 2 bases, and 11 bases separated the two germline ends. This CDR3 is CASRVGGTYEQYF. The CDR3 DNA follows: TGCGCCAGCAGGGTGGGGGGAACCTACGAGCAGTACTTC.

The DNA for the CDR3 is TGCAGCGCCAGGAAAGACAGGGGGCGGGAGGATACGCAGTATTTT. Its protein is CSARKDRGREDTQYF. The V call is TRBV29-1, the J call TRBJ2-3; the match to TRBD1 covers 10 bases. Germline V gene data show CDR1 as SQVTM and CDR2 as ANQGSEA. After removal of 7 bases from V and 6 bases from J, the junction contained 13 bases not matched to a gene. The CDR3 spans 15 residues.

V usage is TRBV10-1 and J usage is TRBJ2-3; tentatively, D is TRBD1 (6 bases). Germline-derived CDR1 and CDR2 are WNHNN and SYGVQD (reference sequence). V was pared by 7 bases and J by 10 bases, with 9 bases between. CDR3 length: 10 amino acids. The CDR3: CASTGVAQYF. The CDR3, as DNA: TGCGCCAGCACAGGGGTCGCGCAGTATTTT.

The V call is TRBV29-1, the J call TRBJ2-1; 11 nucleotides align to TRBD1. The CDR3 extends over 14 amino acids. Trimming at V came to 4 bases and at J to 4 bases, leaving 3 bases not matched to a gene. Germline CDR1 is SQVTM and CDR2 is ANQGSEA. CDR3 in DNA: TGCAGCGTTGTTGGGACAGGGGGATACAATGAGCAGTTCTTC. Translated, it gives CSVVGTGGYNEQFF.

This chain uses TRBV5-1 with TRBJ2-2; D is uncertain. Germline CDR1 and CDR2: SGHRS and YFSETQ. This CDR3 has 13 residues. V gave up 2 bases and J gave up 6 bases, with 8 bases separating them. Written as DNA, the CDR3 is TGCGCCAGCAGCTTCGCCCCGGCCGGGGAGCTGTTTTTT. Protein: CASSFAPAGELFF.

The J gene is TRBJ1-3, the V gene TRBV7-9; 7 bases align to TRBD1. The ends lost 5 bases at V and 2 bases at J; junction bases unmatched: 15. Per the germline V gene, CDR1 is SEHNR and CDR2 is FQNEAQ (reference sequence). The CDR3 loop spans 18 amino acids. In nucleotides, the CDR3 is TGTGCCAGCAGCCCCCGGACGGACAGGCCTCCCCCTGGAAACACCATATATTTT. Translating it yields CASSPRTDRPPPGNTIYF.

V is TRBV19 and J is TRBJ2-1; D is perhaps TRBD1 (5 bases). CDR1 is LNHDA and CDR2 is SQIVND in the germline V gene (reference sequence). The CDR3 covers 16 residues. Trimming took off 6 bases at V and 4 bases at J, with 19 bases between the two ends. CDR3 nucleotide sequence: TGTGCCAGTAGCACCAGGGTGGCCAGACTTTACAATGAGCAGTTCTTC. Residues: CASSTRVARLYNEQFF.

The rearrangement uses TRBV5-1 and TRBJ2-3, with 11 bases that match TRBD2. Germline trimming cut 5 bases from V and 5 bases from J; bases unmatched to any gene: 10. This CDR3 is built from 16 residues. CDR1 and CDR2 from the germline V gene are SGHRS and YFSETQ. Written as DNA, the CDR3 is TGCGCCAGCAGGCCTATAGCGGGGGGGCCGGAAGATACGCAGTATTTT. Residues: CASRPIAGGPEDTQYF.

The genes are TRBV5-4 and TRBJ1-6; 7 nucleotides match TRBD1. This CDR3 contains 13 residues. Germline V gene sequence: CDR1 SGHNT, CDR2 YYREEE (reference sequence). The V and J ends lost 7 bases and 8 bases, in that order; junction bases with no gene match: 6. CDR3 in amino acids: CASARQGDSPLHF. The CDR3 bases are TGTGCCAGCGCCCGGCAGGGGGATTCACCCCTCCACTTT.

The chain employs TRBV10-3 and TRBJ2-1; 9 bases align to TRBD2. Germline CDR1 reads ENHRY; CDR2 reads SYGVKD. Losses at the gene ends were 4 bases for V and 4 bases for J; bases not matched to a gene: 8. The CDR3 has 16 amino acids. The chain's CDR3 is CAISGMETSGYNEQFF. The CDR3 bases are TGTGCCATCAGTGGGATGGAGACTAGCGGTTACAATGAGCAGTTCTTC.

This sequence joins TRBV2 and TRBJ2-7; a possible D gene is TRBD1 (6 bases). CDR3 length: 13 amino acids. Germline loops: CDR1 SNHLY, CDR2 FYNNEI. V lost 6 bases and J 3 bases, leaving 12 bases between the germline ends. The CDR3 DNA reads as TGTGCCAGCAGCGCCGGGACAAACTACGAGCAGTACTTC. Translation gives CASSAGTNYEQYF.

This chain uses TRBV27 with TRBJ1-5, with D possibly being TRBD1 (5 bases). The CDR3 is 13 residues long. Germline loops: CDR1 MNHEY, CDR2 SMNVEV (reference sequence). V lost 7 bases, J lost 7 bases, and 14 bases lay in between. The CDR3, as DNA: TGTGCCAGCAACCCGGGTAGGGGCCAGCCCCAGCATTTT. Translated: CASNPGRGQPQHF.

V gene TRBV15 combines with J gene TRBJ1-1, with D unclear. CDR3 length equals 12 residues. The germline V and J ends were trimmed by 4 bases and 9 bases, with 12 bases remaining between them. CDR1 and CDR2 (germline): LNHNV, YYDKDF (reference sequence). In nucleotides, the CDR3 is TGTGCCACCAGCATCGGCGGGAGACAAGCTTTCTTT. It translates to CATSIGGRQAFF.